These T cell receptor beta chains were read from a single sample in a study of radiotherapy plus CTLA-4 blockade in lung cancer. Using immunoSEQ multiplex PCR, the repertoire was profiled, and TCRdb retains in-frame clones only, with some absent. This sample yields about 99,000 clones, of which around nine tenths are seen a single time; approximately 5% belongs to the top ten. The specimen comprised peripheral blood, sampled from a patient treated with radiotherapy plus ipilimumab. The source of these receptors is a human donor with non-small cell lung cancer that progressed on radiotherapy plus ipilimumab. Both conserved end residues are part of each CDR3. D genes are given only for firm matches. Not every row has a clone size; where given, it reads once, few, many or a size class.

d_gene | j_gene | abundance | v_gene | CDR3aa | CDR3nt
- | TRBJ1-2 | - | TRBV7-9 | CASNSPPANYGYTF | TGTGCCAGCAATTCACCCCCGGCTAACTATGGCTACACCTTC
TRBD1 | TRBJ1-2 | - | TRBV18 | CASSPVPGQGASGGYTF | TGTGCCAGCTCACCAGTCCCGGGACAGGGGGCGTCTGGTGGCTACACCTTC
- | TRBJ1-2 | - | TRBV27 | CASRKTGTYGYTF | TGTGCCAGCAGAAAGACCGGAACCTATGGCTACACCTTC
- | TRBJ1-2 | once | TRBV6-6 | CASSLNYGYTF | TGTGCCAGCAGCCTTAACTATGGCTACACCTTC
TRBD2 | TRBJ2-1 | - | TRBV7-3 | CASSLAGGPQNEQFF | TGTGCCAGCAGCCTAGCGGGAGGGCCGCAGAATGAGCAGTTCTTC
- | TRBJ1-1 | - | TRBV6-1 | CASSEVREPGTEAFF | TGTGCCAGCAGTGAAGTAAGGGAGCCCGGCACTGAAGCTTTCTTT
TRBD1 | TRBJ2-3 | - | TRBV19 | CASTWTGTGTTDTQYF | TGTGCCAGTACCTGGACCGGGACAGGGACCACAGATACGCAGTATTTT
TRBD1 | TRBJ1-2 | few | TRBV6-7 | CASNSQGAGGYTF | TGTGCCAGCAATTCTCAGGGGGCGGGTGGCTACACCTTC
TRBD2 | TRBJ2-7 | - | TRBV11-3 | CASSTLAGGPSEQYF | TGTGCCAGCAGCACCCTAGCGGGAGGGCCCTCCGAGCAGTACTTC
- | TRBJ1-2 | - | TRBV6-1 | CASSEWSSLGGYTF | TGTGCCAGCAGTGAATGGTCATCTTTGGGCGGCTACACCTTC
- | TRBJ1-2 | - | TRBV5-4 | CASSLEGETPYGYTF | TGTGCCAGCAGCTTGGAAGGAGAGACGCCCTATGGCTACACCTTC
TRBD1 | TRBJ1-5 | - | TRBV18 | CASSPMDRGIRGNQPQHF | TGTGCCAGCTCACCGATGGACAGGGGAATCCGTGGCAATCAGCCCCAGCATTTT